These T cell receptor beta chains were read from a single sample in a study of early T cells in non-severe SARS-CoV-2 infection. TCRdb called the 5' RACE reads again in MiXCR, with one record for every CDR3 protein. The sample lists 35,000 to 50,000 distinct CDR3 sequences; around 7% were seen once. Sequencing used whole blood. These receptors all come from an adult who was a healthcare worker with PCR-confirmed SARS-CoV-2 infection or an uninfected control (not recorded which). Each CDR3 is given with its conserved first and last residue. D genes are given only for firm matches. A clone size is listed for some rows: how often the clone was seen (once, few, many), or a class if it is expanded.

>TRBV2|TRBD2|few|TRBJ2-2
TGTGCCAGCAGTTACACTAGCGGGGATTCCGGGGAGCTGTTTTTT
CASSYTSGDSGELFF
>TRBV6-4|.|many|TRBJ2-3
TGTGCCAGCAGTGAGCTATTCCATAGCACAGATACGCAGTATTTT
CASSELFHSTDTQYF
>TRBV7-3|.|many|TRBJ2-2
TGTGCCAGCAGCCGGACTTCCGGGGAGCTGTTTTTT
CASSRTSGELFF
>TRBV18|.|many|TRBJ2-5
TGTGCCAGCTCACCACCGGGGGGAGCGAGGGCAGAGACCCAGTACTTC
CASSPPGGARAETQYF
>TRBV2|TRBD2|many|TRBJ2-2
TGTGCCAGCAGTCCCCGGACTAGTAGTGGCGGGGAGCTGTTTTTT
CASSPRTSSGGELFF
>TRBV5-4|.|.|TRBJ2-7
TGTGCCAGCACCAGAGGGGCGGGACGGATGACCTACGAGCAGTACTTC
CASTRGAGRMTYEQYF
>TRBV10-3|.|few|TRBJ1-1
TGTGCCATCAGGACTAGGGGAGAAACTGAAGCTTTCTTT
CAIRTRGETEAFF
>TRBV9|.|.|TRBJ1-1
TGTGCCAGCAGCAGACCCGAGACTGAAGCTTTCTTT
CASSRPETEAFF
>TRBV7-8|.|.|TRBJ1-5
TGTGCCAGCAGCAGATGGAGTGAATATAGCAATCAGCCCCAGCATTTT
CASSRWSEYSNQPQHF
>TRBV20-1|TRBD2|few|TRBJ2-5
TGCAGTGCTAGAGTCCCGGACCGACCGCCGGGGGAGGGGCAAGAGACCCAGTACTTC
CSARVPDRPPGEGQETQYF
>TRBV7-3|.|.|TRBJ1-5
TGTGCCAGCGCCCCAGCCCGAGATCAGCCCCAGCATTTT
CASAPARDQPQHF
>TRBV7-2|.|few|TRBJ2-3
TGTGCCAGCAGCTTAGTATCTAGCCAAGGCACAGATACGCAGTATTTT
CASSLVSSQGTDTQYF
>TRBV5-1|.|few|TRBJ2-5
TGCGCCAGCAGTTCCTTACTAGACAGCCCAGAGACCCAGTACTTC
CASSSLLDSPETQYF
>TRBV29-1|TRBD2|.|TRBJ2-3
TGCAGCGTCACTAGCGGGGGATACAGCACAGATACGCAGTATTTT
CSVTSGGYSTDTQYF
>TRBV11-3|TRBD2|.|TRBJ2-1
TGTGCCAGCAGCTTAGGGACTAGCGGGGGGCCCCAAAACAATGAGCAGTTCTTC
CASSLGTSGGPQNNEQFF
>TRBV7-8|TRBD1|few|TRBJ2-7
TGTGCCAGCAGCCGGGACAGTCAGGCCTACGAGCAGTACTTC
CASSRDSQAYEQYF
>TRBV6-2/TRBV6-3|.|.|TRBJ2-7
TGTGCCAGCAGCAAGGCGACAGTCTACGAGCAGTACTTC
CASSKATVYEQYF
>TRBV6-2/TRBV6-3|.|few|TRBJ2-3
TGTGCCAGCACCCTTTTTGATACGCAGTATTTT
CASTLFDTQYF
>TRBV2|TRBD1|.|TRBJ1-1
TGTGCCACATTAGACAGGGACCACACTGAAGCTTTCTTT
CATLDRDHTEAFF
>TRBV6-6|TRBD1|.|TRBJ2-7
TGTGCCAGCAGTCAATACAGAACCGGGACAGGGAGTACCGAGCAGTACTTC
CASSQYRTGTGSTEQYF
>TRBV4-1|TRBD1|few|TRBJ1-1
TGCGCCAGCAGCCAAGAAAGGCGGGACAGGGGGAATACTGAAGCTTTCTTT
CASSQERRDRGNTEAFF
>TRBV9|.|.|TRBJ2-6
TGTGCCAGCTCTATGTCTGGGGCCAACGTCCTGACTTTC
CASSMSGANVLTF
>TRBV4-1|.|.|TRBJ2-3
TGCGCCAGCAGCCAAGATCCCACCACAGATACGCAGTATTTT
CASSQDPTTDTQYF
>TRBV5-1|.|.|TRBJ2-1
TGCGCCAGCAGTAATACCGGGACCATAAATGAGCAGTTCTTC
CASSNTGTINEQFF
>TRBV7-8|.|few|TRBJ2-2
TGTGCCAGCAGCTTAAGCGTGAGCGGGGAGCTGTTTTTT
CASSLSVSGELFF
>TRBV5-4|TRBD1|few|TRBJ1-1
TGTGCCAGCAGCTTCCGGGACAGGGGTCGGGAGGGCACTGAAGCTTTCTTT
CASSFRDRGREGTEAFF
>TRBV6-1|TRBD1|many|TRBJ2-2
TGTGCCAGCAGTGTCGACAGGGTAGGGACCGGGGAGCTGTTTTTT
CASSVDRVGTGELFF
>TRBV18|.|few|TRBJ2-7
TGTGCCAGCTCACCTGGCACATACCAGCAGTACTTC
CASSPGTYQQYF
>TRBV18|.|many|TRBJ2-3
TGTGCCAGCTCACCACCAGGCACAGATACGCAGTATTTT
CASSPPGTDTQYF
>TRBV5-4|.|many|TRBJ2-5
TGTGCCAGCAGCATGGGACAAAGGAGAGAGACCCAGTACTTC
CASSMGQRRETQYF
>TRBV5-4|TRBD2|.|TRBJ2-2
TGTGCCAGCAGCGCCCTCCGATCGGGGGGGGTCACCGGGGAGCTGTTTTTT
CASSALRSGGVTGELFF
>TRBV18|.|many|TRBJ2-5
TGTGCCAGCTCACCGCCTAGGGGAGAGACCCAGTACTTC
CASSPPRGETQYF
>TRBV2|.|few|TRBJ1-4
TGTGCCAGCACCCCCAGTAGGGGAGCTAATGAAAAACTGTTTTTT
CASTPSRGANEKLFF
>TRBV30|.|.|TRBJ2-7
TGTGCCTGGAGCCACCGGAAGTACGAGCAGTACTTC
CAWSHRKYEQYF
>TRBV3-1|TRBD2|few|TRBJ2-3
TGTGCCAGCAGCCAAGATTGGGATAGCGGGGGGGCCGGTGGAACAGATACGCAGTATTTT
CASSQDWDSGGAGGTDTQYF
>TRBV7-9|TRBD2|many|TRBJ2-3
TGTGCCAGCAGTCGTCTAGCGGGGACCTTCACAGATACGCAGTATTTT
CASSRLAGTFTDTQYF
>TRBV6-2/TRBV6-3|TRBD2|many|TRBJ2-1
TGTGCCAGCAACCAAGCGGGGGGTCCTACCGACAATGAGCAGTTCTTC
CASNQAGGPTDNEQFF
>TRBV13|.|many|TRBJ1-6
TGTGCCAGCAAGGACCCTGATAATTCACCCCTCCACTTT
CASKDPDNSPLHF
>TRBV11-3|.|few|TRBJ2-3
TGTGCCAGCAGCTTAGGGTTGAGTTCAACAGATACGCAGTATTTT
CASSLGLSSTDTQYF
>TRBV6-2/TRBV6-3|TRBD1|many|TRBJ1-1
TGTGCCAGCAGCCTCGGGACAGGGGGCGAAGCTTTCTTT
CASSLGTGGEAFF
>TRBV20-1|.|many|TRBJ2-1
TGCAGTGCTAGAGGGAGGGCTAAGAGTGAGCAGTTCTTC
CSARGRAKSEQFF
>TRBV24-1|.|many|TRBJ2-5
TGTGCCACCAGTGGTGGGGTGCAAGAGACCCAGTACTTC
CATSGGVQETQYF